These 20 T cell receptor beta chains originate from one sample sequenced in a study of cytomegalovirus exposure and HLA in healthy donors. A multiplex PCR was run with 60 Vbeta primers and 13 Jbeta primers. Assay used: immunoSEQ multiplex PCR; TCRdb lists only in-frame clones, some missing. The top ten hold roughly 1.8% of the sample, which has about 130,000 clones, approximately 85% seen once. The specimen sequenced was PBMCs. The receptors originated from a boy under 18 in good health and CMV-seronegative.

CDR3 in amino acids: CASNRRAEETQYF. Here the CDR3 DNA reads TGTGCCAGCAATAGGAGGGCTGAAGAGACCCAGTACTTC. This chain links TRBV6-1 with TRBJ2-5; a weak D match, TRBD2 (6 bases). Per germline, CDR1 MNHNS and CDR2 SASEGT. There are 13 residues in the CDR3. The V end lost 7 bases, the J end lost 3 bases, and 12 bases lay between the germline ends.

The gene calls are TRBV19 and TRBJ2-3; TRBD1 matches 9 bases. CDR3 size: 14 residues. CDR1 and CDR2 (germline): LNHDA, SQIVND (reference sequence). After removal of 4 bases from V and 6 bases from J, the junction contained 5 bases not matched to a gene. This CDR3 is CASSTTGGRDTQYF. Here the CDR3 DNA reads TGTGCCAGTAGTACCACAGGGGGCAGGGATACGCAGTATTTT.

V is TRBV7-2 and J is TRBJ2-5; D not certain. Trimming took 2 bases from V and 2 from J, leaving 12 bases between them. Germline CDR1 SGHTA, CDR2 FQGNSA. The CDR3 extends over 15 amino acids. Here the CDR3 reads CASSLSGGFQETQYF. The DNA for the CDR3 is TGTGCCAGCAGCTTATCGGGTGGATTTCAAGAGACCCAGTACTTC.

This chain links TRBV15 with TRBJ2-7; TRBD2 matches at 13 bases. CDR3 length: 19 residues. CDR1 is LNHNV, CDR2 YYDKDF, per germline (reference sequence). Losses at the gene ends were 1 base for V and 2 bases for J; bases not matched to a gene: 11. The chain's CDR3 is CATSRVGLAGALRPYEQYF. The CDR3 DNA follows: TGTGCCACCAGCAGAGTCGGACTAGCGGGGGCCCTCAGACCCTACGAGCAGTACTTC.

CDR3: CASSLVNRGGHFSGNTIYF. CDR3 DNA sequence: TGTGCCAGCAGCTTAGTAAACCGTGGCGGACACTTCTCTGGAAACACCATATATTTT. The chain is built from TRBV7-2 and TRBJ1-3, with TRBD1 as a possible D gene (5 bases). V was pared by 1 base and J by 0 bases, with 19 bases between. CDR1 and CDR2 (germline): SGHTA, FQGNSA. The CDR3 consists of 19 residues.

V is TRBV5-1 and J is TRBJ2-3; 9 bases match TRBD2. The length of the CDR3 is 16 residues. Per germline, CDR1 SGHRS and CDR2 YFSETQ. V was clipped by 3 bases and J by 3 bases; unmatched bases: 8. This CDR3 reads CASSWTFSGRTDTQYF. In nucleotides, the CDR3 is TGCGCCAGCAGCTGGACCTTTAGCGGGAGAACAGATACGCAGTATTTT.

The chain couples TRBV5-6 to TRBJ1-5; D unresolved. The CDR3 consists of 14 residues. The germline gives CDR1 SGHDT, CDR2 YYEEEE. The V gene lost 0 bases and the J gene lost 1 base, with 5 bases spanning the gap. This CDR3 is CASSLGRSNQPQHF. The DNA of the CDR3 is TGTGCCAGCAGCTTGGGGAGGAGCAATCAGCCCCAGCATTTT.

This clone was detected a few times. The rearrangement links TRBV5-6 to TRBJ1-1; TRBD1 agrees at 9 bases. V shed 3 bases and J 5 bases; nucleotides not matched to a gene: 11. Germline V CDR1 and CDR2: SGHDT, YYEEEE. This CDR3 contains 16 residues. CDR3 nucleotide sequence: TGTGCCAGCAGCTGGGACAGGGAAGAGGGAGAGACTGAAGCTTTCTTT. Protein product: CASSWDREEGETEAFF.

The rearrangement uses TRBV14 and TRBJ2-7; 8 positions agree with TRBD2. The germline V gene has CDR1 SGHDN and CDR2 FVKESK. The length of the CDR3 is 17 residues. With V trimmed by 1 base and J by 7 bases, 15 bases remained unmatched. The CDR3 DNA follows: TGTGCCAGCAGCCAAGGTTTTTTCTCGGGACTAGAGGGAGAGCAGTACTTC. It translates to CASSQGFFSGLEGEQYF.

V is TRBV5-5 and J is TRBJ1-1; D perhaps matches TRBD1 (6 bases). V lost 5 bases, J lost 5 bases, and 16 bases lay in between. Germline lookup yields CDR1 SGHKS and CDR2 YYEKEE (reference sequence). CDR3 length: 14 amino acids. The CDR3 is CASSPIGGRTEAFF. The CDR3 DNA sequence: TGTGCCAGCAGTCCGATTGGGGGCAGGACTGAAGCTTTCTTT.

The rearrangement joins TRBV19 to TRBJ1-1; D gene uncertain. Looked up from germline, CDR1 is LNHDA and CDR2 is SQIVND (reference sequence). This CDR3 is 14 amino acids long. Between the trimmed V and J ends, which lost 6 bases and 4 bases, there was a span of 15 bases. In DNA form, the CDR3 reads TGTGCCAGTAGCCTCGTCCTAGGAAGCACTGAAGCTTTCTTT. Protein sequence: CASSLVLGSTEAFF. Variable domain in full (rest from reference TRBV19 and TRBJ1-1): DGGITQSPKYLFRKEGQNVTLSCEQNLNHDAMYWYRQDPGQGLRLIYYSQIVNDFQKGDIAEGYSVSREKKESFPLTVTSAQKNPTAFYLCASSLVLGSTEAFFGQGTRLTVV.

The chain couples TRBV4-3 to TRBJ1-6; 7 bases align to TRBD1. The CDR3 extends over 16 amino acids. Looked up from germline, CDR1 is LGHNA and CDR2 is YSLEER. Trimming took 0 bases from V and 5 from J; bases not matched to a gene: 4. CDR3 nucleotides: TGCGCCAGCAGCCAAGAACGACAGGGACATAATTCACCCCTCCACTTT. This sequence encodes CASSQERQGHNSPLHF.

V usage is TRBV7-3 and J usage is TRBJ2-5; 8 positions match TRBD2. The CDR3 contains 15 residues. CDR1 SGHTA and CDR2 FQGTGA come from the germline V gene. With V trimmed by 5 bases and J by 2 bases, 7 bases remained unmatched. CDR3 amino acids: CASSLAAGGQETQYF. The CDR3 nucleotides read TGTGCCAGCAGCCTAGCCGCGGGGGGTCAAGAGACCCAGTACTTC.

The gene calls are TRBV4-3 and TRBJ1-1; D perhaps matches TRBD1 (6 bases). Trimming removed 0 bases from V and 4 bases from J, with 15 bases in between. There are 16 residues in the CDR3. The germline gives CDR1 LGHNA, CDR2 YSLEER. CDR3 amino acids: CASSQEARGRSTEAFF. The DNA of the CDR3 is TGCGCCAGCAGCCAAGAGGCCAGGGGTCGAAGCACTGAAGCTTTCTTT.

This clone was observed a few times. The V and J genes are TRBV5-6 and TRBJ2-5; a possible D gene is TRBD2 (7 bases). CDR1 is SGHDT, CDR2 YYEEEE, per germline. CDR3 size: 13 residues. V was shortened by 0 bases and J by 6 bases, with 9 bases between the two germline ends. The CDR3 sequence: CASSLEGGKTQYF. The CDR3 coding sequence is TGTGCCAGCAGCTTGGAGGGGGGGAAGACCCAGTACTTC.

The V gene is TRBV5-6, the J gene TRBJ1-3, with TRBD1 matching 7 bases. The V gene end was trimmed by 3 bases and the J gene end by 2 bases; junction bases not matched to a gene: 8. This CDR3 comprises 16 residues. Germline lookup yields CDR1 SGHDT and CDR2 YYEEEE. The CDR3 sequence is CASSSLGTAPGNTIYF. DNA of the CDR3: TGTGCCAGCAGCTCGTTAGGGACAGCCCCTGGAAACACCATATATTTT.

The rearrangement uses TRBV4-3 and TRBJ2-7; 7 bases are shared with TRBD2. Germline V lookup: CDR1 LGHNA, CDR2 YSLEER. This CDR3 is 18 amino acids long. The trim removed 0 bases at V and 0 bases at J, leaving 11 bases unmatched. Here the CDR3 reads CASSQDPPNGGSSYEQYF. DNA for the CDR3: TGCGCCAGCAGCCAAGATCCACCAAACGGGGGGAGCTCCTACGAGCAGTACTTC.

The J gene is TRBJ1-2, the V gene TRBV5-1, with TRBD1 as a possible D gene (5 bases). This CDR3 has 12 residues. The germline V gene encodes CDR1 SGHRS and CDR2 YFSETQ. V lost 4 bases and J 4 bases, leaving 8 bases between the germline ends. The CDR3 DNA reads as TGCGCCAGCAGCCCAGACAGCTATGGCTACACCTTC. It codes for CASSPDSYGYTF.

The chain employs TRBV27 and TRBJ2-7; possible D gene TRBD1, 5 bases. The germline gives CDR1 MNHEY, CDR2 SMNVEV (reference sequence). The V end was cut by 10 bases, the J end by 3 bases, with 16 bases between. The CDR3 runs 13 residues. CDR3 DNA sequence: TGTGCCACCTGGCGACAGCCGAACTACGAGCAGTACTTC. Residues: CATWRQPNYEQYF.

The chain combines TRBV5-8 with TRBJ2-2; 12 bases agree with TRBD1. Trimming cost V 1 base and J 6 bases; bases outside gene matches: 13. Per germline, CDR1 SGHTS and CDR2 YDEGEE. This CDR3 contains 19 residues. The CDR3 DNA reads TGTGCCAGCAGCTTGACGGGACAGGGGGCAGGTCGGTTCGCCGGGGAGCTGTTTTTT. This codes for CASSLTGQGAGRFAGELFF. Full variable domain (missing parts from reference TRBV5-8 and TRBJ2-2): EAGVTQSPTHLIKTRGQQATLRCSPISGHTSVYWYQQALGLGLQFLLWYDEGEERNRGNFPPRFSGRQFPNYSSELNVNALELEDSALYLCASSLTGQGAGRFAGELFFGEGSRLTVL.